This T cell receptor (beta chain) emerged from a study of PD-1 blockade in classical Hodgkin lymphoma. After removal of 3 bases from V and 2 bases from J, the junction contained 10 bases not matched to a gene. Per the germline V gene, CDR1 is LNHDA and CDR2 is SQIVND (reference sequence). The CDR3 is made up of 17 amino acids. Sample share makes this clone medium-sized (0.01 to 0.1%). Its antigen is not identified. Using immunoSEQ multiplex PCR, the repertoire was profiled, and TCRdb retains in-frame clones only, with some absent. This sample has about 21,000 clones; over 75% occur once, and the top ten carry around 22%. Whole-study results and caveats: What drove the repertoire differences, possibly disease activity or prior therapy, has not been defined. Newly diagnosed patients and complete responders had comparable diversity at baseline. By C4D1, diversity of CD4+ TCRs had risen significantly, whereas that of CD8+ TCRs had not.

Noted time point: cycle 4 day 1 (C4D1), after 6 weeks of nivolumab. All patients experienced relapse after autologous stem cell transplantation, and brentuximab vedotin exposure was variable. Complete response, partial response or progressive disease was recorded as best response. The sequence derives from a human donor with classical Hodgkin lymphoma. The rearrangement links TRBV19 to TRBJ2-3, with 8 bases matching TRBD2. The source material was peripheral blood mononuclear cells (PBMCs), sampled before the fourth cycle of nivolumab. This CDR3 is CASSIIPGLEITDTQYF. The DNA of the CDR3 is TGTGCCAGTAGTATCATACCGGGACTAGAAATCACAGATACGCAGTATTTT.